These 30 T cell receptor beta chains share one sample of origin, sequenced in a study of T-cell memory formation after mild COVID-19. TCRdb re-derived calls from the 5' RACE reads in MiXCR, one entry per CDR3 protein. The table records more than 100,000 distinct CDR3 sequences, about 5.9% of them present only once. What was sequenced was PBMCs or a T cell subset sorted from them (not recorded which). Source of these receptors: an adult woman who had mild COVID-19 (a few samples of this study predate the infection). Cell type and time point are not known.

The CDR3 region is CASSLGLAGASDTQYF. The DNA for the CDR3 is TGTGCCAGCAGCTTGGGACTAGCGGGAGCGTCAGATACGCAGTATTTT. The V call is TRBV5-4, the J call TRBJ2-3; 12 bases are shared with TRBD2. The length of the CDR3 is 16 residues. Germline V gene data show CDR1 as SGHNT and CDR2 as YYREEE (reference sequence). The ends lost 0 bases at V and 4 bases at J; junction bases unmatched: 3.

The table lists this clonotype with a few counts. The CDR3 bases are TGTGCCAGCAGCCCGAACAGGGGCACTGAAGCTTTCTTT. Residues: CASSPNRGTEAFF. The chain is built from TRBV7-9 and TRBJ1-1, with 7 bases that match TRBD1. V was clipped by 5 bases and J by 4 bases; unmatched bases: 4. Per germline, CDR1 SEHNR and CDR2 FQNEAQ (reference sequence). The CDR3 spans 13 residues.

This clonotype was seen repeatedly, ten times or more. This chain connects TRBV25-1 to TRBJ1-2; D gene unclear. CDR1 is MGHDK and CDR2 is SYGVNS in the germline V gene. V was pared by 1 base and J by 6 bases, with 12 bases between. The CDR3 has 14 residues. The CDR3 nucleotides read TGTGCCAGCAGTGAATTTGGCCGAAAGGATGGCTACACCTTC. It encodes CASSEFGRKDGYTF.

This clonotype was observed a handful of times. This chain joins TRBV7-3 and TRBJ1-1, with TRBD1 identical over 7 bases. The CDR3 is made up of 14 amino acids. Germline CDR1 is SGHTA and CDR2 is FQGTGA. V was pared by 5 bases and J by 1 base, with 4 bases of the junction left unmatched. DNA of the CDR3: TGTGCCAGCAGCCCGCAGGGGGAGAACACTGAAGCTTTCTTT. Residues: CASSPQGENTEAFF.

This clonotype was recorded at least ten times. Written as DNA, the CDR3 is TGTGCCAGCAGTTTGGACGGGAGGGTGCCGGAGCAGTTCTTC. Translation: CASSLDGRVPEQFF. The chain joins TRBV12-3 or TRBV12-4 to TRBJ2-1; 8 bases agree with TRBD2. The CDR3 loop spans 14 amino acids. Unmatched junction bases numbered 8, after V lost 3 bases and J lost 10 bases.

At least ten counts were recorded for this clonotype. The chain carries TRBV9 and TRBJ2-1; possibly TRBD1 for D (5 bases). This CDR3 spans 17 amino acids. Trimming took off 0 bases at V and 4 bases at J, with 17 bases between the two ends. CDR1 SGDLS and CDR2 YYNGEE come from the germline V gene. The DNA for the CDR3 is TGTGCCAGCAGCGTAGTCGCCACAGGAGAGCAATACAATGAGCAGTTCTTC. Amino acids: CASSVVATGEQYNEQFF. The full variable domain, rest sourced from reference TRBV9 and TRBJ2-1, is DSGVTQTPKHLITATGQRVTLRCSPRSGDLSVYWYQQSLDQGLQFLIQYYNGEERAKGNILERFSAQQFPDLHSELNLSSLELGDSALYFCASSVVATGEQYNEQFFGPGTRLTVL.

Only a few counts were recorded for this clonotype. The CDR3 region is CASSLLIRGGNTIYF. CDR3 coding DNA: TGTGCCAGCAGTTTACTGATCAGGGGTGGAAACACCATATATTTT. The V and J genes are TRBV12-3 or TRBV12-4 and TRBJ1-3, with a weak D call TRBD1 (6 bases). CDR3 length: 15 amino acids. V gave up 2 bases and J gave up 3 bases, with 11 bases separating them.

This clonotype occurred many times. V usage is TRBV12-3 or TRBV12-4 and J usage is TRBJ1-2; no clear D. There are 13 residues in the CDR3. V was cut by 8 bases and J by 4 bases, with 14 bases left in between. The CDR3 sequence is CASRITGIYGYTF. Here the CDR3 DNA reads TGTGCCAGCCGAATCACTGGGATCTATGGCTACACCTTC.

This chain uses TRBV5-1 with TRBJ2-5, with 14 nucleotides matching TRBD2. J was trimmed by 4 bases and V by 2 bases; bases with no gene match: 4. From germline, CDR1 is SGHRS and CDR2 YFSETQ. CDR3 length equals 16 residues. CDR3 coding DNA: TGCGCCAGCAGCTTCTCCGGGACTAGCGGGAGAGAGACCCAGTACTTC. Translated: CASSFSGTSGRETQYF.

CDR3 in DNA: TGTGCCAGCAGCTTAGGCGTTGACGGGGGGACCACAGATACGCAGTATTTT. Encoded protein: CASSLGVDGGTTDTQYF. V gene TRBV7-2 combines with J gene TRBJ2-3, with 7 bases that match TRBD2. Germline V gene sequence: CDR1 SGHTA, CDR2 FQGNSA. V shed 1 base, J shed 2 bases, and the junction held 9 bases outside the gene matches. CDR3 length equals 17 residues.

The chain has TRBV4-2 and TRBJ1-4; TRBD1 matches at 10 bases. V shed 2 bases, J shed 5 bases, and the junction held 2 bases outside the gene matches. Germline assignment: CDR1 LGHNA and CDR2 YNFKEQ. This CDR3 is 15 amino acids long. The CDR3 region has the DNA TGTGCCAGCAGCCAACCGGGACAGGGGAATGAAAAACTGTTTTTT. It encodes CASSQPGQGNEKLFF.

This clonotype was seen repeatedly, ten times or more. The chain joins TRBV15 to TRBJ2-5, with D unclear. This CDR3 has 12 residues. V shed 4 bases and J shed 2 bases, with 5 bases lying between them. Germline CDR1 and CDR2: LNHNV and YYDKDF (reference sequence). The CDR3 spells CATSTVQETQYF. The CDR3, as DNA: TGTGCCACCAGCACAGTTCAAGAGACCCAGTACTTC. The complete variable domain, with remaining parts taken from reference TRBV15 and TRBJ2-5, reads DAMVIQNPRYQVTQFGKPVTLSCSQTLNHNVMYWYQQKSSQAPKLLFHYYDKDFNNEADTPDNFQSRRPNTSFCFLDIRSPGLGDTAMYLCATSTVQETQYFGPGTRLLVL.

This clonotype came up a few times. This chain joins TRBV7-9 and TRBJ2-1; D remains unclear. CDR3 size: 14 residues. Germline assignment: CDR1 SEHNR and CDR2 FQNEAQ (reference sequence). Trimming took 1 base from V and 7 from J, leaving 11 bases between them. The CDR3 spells CASSLGNLFNEQFF. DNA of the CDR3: TGTGCCAGCAGCTTAGGAAACCTATTTAATGAGCAGTTCTTC.

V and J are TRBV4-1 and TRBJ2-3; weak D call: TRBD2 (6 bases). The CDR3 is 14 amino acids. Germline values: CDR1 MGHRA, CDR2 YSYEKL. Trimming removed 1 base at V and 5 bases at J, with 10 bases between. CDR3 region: CASSQVPEGDTQYF. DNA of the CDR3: TGCGCCAGCAGCCAAGTCCCGGAGGGAGATACGCAGTATTTT.

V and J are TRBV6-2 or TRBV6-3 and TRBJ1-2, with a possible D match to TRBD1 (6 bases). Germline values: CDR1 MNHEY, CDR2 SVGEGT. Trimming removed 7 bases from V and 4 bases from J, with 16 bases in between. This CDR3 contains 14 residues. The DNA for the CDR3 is TGTGCCAGCAACTTACAGGGACGGTCCTATGGCTACACCTTC. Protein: CASNLQGRSYGYTF.

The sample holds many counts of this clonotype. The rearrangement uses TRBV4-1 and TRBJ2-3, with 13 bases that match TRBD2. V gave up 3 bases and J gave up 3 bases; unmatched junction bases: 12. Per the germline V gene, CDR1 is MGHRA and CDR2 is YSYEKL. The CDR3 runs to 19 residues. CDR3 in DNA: TGCGCCAGCAGCCAGGCTAGACTAGCGGGGGGCGGAGGGACAGATACGCAGTATTTT. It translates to CASSQARLAGGGGTDTQYF.

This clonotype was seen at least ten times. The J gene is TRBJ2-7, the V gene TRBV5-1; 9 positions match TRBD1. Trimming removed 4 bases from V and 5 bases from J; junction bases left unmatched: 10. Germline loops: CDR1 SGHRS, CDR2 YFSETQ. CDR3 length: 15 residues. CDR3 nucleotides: TGCGCCAGCAGCCACACACAGGGGGCGCTCCACGAGCAGTACTTC. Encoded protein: CASSHTQGALHEQYF.

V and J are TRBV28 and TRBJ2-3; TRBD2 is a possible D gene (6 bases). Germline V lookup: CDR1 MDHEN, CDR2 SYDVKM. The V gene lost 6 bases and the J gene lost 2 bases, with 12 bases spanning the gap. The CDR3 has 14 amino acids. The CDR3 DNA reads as TGTGCCAGCAGCCCGGGACTCCTCACAGATACGCAGTATTTT. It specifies CASSPGLLTDTQYF.

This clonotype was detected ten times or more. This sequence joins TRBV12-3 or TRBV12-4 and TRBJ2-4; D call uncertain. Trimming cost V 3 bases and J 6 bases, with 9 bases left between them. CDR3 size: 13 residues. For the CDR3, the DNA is TGTGCCAGCAGTTTCGCGGTTGTAAACATTCAGTACTTC. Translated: CASSFAVVNIQYF.

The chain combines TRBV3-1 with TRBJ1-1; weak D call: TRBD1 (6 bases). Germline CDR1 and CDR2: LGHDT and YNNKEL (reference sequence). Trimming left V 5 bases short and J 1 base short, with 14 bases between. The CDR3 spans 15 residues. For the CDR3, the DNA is TGTGCCAGCAGCTTAGACGGGGGCGGGAACACTGAAGCTTTCTTT. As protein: CASSLDGGGNTEAFF.

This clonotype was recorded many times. The chain's CDR3 is CASRPRGLVMNTEAFF. The CDR3 nucleotides read TGCGCCAGCAGACCCAGGGGGCTAGTCATGAACACTGAAGCTTTCTTT. This chain connects TRBV5-1 to TRBJ1-1; 8 nucleotides align to TRBD1. V lost 5 bases and J lost 0; bases outside the gene matches: 9. The CDR3 contains 16 residues. Germline-derived CDR1 and CDR2 are SGHRS and YFSETQ. The complete variable domain, with remaining parts taken from reference TRBV5-1 and TRBJ1-1, reads KAGVTQTPRYLIKTRGQQVTLSCSPISGHRSVSWYQQTPGQGLQFLFEYFSETQRNKGNFPGRFSGRQFSNSRSEMNVSTLELGDSALYLCASRPRGLVMNTEAFFGQGTRLTVV.

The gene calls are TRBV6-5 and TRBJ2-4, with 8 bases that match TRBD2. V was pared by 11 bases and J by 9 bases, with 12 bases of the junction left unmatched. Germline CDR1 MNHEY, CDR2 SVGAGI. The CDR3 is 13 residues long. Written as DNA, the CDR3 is TGTGCCGTCCAGCGGGAGAGATGGGGCATTCAGTACTTC. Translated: CAVQRERWGIQYF.

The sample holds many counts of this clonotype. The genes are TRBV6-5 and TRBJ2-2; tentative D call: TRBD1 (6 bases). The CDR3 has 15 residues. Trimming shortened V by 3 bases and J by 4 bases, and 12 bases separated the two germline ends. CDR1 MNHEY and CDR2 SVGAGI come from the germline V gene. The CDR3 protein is CASSYQGRFTGELFF. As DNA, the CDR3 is TGTGCCAGCAGTTATCAGGGGCGTTTCACCGGGGAGCTGTTTTTT.

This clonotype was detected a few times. In nucleotides, the CDR3 is TGTGCCAGCAGCCCAGAGGCGGGACGGACTAATGAAAAACTGTTTTTT. Translation gives CASSPEAGRTNEKLFF. J is TRBJ1-4 and V is TRBV9; D is perhaps TRBD1 (5 bases). Germline V gene sequence: CDR1 SGDLS, CDR2 YYNGEE. Between the trimmed V and J ends, which lost 4 bases and 2 bases, there was a span of 15 bases. The CDR3 is made up of 16 amino acids.

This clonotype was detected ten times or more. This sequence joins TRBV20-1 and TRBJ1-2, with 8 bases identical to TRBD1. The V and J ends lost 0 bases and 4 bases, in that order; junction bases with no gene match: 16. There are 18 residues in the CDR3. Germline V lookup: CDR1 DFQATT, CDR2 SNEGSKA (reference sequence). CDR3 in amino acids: CSARDPTGSRTGSYGYTF. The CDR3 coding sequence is TGCAGTGCTAGAGATCCAACCGGTTCTCGGACAGGGAGCTATGGCTACACCTTC.

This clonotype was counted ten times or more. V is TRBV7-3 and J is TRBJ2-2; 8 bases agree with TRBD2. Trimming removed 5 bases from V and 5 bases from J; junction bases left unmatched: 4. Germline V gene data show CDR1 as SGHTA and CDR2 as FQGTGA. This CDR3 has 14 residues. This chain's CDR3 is CASSRAGDTGELFF. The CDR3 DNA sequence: TGTGCCAGCAGCAGAGCGGGAGATACCGGGGAGCTGTTTTTT.

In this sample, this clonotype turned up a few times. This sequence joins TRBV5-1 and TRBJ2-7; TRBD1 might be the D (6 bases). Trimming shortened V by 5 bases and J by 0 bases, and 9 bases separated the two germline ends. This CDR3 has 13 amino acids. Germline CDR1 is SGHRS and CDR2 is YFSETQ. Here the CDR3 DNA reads TGCGCCAGCAGTTGGGACACCTCCTACGAGCAGTACTTC. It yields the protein CASSWDTSYEQYF.

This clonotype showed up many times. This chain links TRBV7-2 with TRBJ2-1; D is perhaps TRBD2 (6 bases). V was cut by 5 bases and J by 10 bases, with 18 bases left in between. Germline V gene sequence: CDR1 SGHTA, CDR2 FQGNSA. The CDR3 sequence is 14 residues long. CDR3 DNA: TGTGCCAGCAGCGGATGGGACTTCGGGAGAGAGCAGTTCTTC. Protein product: CASSGWDFGREQFF.

CDR3 bases: TGTGCCTGGAGAAGGCGGGGTGACGAGCAGTACTTC. Its translation is CAWRRRGDEQYF. The rearrangement joins TRBV30 to TRBJ2-7; D possibly corresponds to TRBD2 (6 bases). The CDR3 spans 12 residues. V lost 3 bases and J 5 bases, leaving 11 bases between the germline ends. Germline V gives CDR1 GTSNPN, CDR2 SVGIG (reference sequence).

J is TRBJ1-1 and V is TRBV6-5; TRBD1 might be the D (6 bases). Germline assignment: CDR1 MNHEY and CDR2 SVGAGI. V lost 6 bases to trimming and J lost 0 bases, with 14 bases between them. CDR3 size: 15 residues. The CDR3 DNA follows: TGTGCCAGCAGCCTAAACAGGGAACTGAACACTGAAGCTTTCTTT. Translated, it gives CASSLNRELNTEAFF.